This T cell receptor beta chain was obtained from a study of T cells in Graves' hyperthyroidism and ophthalmopathy. Findings and caveats of the study: Researchers found most expanded thyroid clonotypes above 0.001 in blood as well. Patients with ophthalmopathy were separated from those with stable hyperthyroidism by a 13 V-J model.

Clinical symptoms, serum thyroxine and TRAb, thyroid ultrasound and orbital computed tomography were used for the diagnoses. Using more than 8 ml of fresh peripheral blood, PBMCs were prepared. This clonotype was detected ten times or more. The antigen is undetermined. The length of the CDR3 is 14 residues. Trimming stripped 7 bases from V and 3 bases from J, with 12 bases between. Per germline, CDR1 SNHLY and CDR2 FYNNEI. The source material, RNA transcripts, was used to amplify TCR beta CDR3 regions. In the first-round RT-PCR of the TCR CDR3, the HTBI primer set was used. TCRdb reprocessed the multiplex PCR reads via MiXCR and lists one record per CDR3 protein. Among hundreds of thousands of distinct CDR3 sequences listed, approximately 16% were seen once.

The TCR comes from a woman between 18 and 29 years old with Graves' hyperthyroidism. The chain combines TRBV2 with TRBJ2-2; D is uncertain. Input material: blood. The CDR3, as DNA: TGTGCCAGCACCAGGACGGAAGACACCGGGGAGCTGTTTTTT. The encoded protein is CASTRTEDTGELFF.